This section outlines one T cell receptor (beta chain) sequence together with its context. The data stem from a study of blood T cell repertoires in COVID-19. The wider study: Researchers got acute and convalescent COVID-19 samples from the United States, Italy and Spain. T cells, B-cell-depleted T cells, or PBMCs supplied cDNA or gDNA.

Generated by immunoSEQ multiplex PCR, the TCRdb table keeps only in-frame clones and is missing some. The table includes 62,000 or so clones, 75% to 90% detected once. The CDR3 contains 14 residues. The V end lost 8 bases, the J end lost 2 bases, and 14 bases lay between the germline ends. CDR1 is MNHEY and CDR2 is SVGAGI in the germline V gene. The sequenced sample consisted of peripheral blood. This sequence was found in a man in his fifties with active COVID-19. This rearrangement joins TRBV6-5 to TRBJ2-3; D is possibly TRBD2 (6 bases). Here the CDR3 reads CASSGGQFTDTQYF. CDR3 bases: TGTGCCAGCTCTGGAGGGCAGTTCACAGATACGCAGTATTTT.